The 18 T cell receptor beta chains given below trace back to one sample, sequenced in a study of cytomegalovirus exposure and HLA in healthy donors. The PCR used 60 Vbeta and 13 Jbeta primers. Sequencing used immunoSEQ multiplex PCR; TCRdb keeps in-frame clones, though not all of them. Of some 54,000 clones listed, approximately 80% are singletons. Specimen: PBMCs. The receptors stem from a male donor in good health and CMV-seronegative.

Points on this clone: Distinct nucleotide sequences in the sample also encode this CDR3. The gene calls are TRBV30 and TRBJ1-5, with 9 positions matching TRBD1. The CDR3 totals 14 residues. Losses at the gene ends were 0 bases for V and 4 bases for J; bases not matched to a gene: 1. Germline loops: CDR1 GTSNPN, CDR2 SVGIG (reference sequence). CDR3 sequence (DNA): TGTGCCTGGAGTGTGGGGACAGGGAATCAGCCCCAGCATTTT. It yields the protein CAWSVGTGNQPQHF. Supplemented by reference TRBV30 and TRBJ1-5, the full variable domain reads SQTIHQWPATLVQPVGSPLSLECTVEGTSNPNLYWYRQAAGRGLQLLFYSVGIGQISSEVPQNLSASRPQDRQFILSSKKLLLSDSGFYLCAWSVGTGNQPQHFGDGTRLSIL.

This chain links TRBV7-9 with TRBJ2-5; TRBD2 matches 8 bases. From germline, CDR1 is SEHNR and CDR2 FQNEAQ (reference sequence). The trim removed 3 bases at V and 4 bases at J, leaving 1 base unmatched. The length of the CDR3 is 13 residues. CDR3 sequence (DNA): TGTGCCAGCAGCTTGGGACTAGGAGAGACCCAGTACTTC. Translation: CASSLGLGETQYF.

The chain has TRBV5-1 and TRBJ1-2, with 8 bases lining up with TRBD1. Unmatched junction bases numbered 4, after V lost 4 bases and J lost 2 bases. Germline CDR1 SGHRS, CDR2 YFSETQ. There are 14 residues in the CDR3. CDR3 amino acids: CASSPRDRNYGYTF. As DNA, the CDR3 is TGCGCCAGCAGCCCTAGGGACAGGAACTATGGCTACACCTTC.

The chain joins TRBV7-2 to TRBJ1-1; D is ambiguous. Germline CDR1 reads SGHTA; CDR2 reads FQGNSA. Trimming removed 0 bases at V and 2 bases at J, with 7 bases between. This CDR3 has 14 residues. This chain's CDR3 is CASSLAGLNTEAFF. DNA for the CDR3: TGTGCCAGCAGCTTAGCGGGCCTAAACACTGAAGCTTTCTTT. The variable domain in full, with the rest retrieved from reference TRBV7-2 and TRBJ1-1, is GAGVSQSPSNKVTEKGKDVELRCDPISGHTALYWYRQSLGQGLEFLIYFQGNSAPDKSGLPSDRFSAERTGGSVSTLTIQRTQQEDSAVYLCASSLAGLNTEAFFGQGTRLTVV.

V is TRBV10-3 and J is TRBJ1-5; D is ambiguous. Germline V lookup: CDR1 ENHRY, CDR2 SYGVKD. The CDR3 contains 14 residues. V was trimmed by 11 bases and J by 7 bases, leaving 21 bases between them. In nucleotides, the CDR3 is TGTGCCTCTTCTCGGCGAACGAGCGGCCAGCCCCAGCATTTT. This translates into CASSRRTSGQPQHF.

The rearrangement links TRBV6-4 to TRBJ1-1; D might be TRBD1 (6 bases). The CDR3 length is 13 residues. CDR1 is MRHNA, CDR2 SNTAGT, per germline. Trimming pared 4 bases from V and 1 base from J, leaving 7 bases between. The CDR3 DNA is TGTGCCAGCAGTGCAGGGGCGAACACTGAAGCTTTCTTT. Its protein product is CASSAGANTEAFF.

This clone was detected only a few times. The V and J genes are TRBV12-5 and TRBJ1-3, with a weak D call TRBD1 (5 bases). The CDR3 is 18 residues long. Germline CDR1 is LGHNT and CDR2 is FRNRAP. V was trimmed by 2 bases and J by 0 bases, leaving 17 bases between them. CDR3 in amino acids: CASGLTPPTARSGNTIYF. The CDR3 nucleotides are TGTGCTAGTGGTTTGACCCCTCCGACAGCACGCTCTGGAAACACCATATATTTT.

This clone turned up a few times. CDR3 amino acids: CASSLDRNSGNTIYF. Written as DNA, the CDR3 is TGTGCCAGCAGTCTGGACAGGAACTCTGGAAACACCATATATTTT. The J gene is TRBJ1-3, the V gene TRBV6-5; TRBD1 agrees at 7 bases. CDR1 MNHEY and CDR2 SVGAGI come from the germline V gene. Trimming removed 5 bases from V and 0 bases from J; junction bases left unmatched: 4. The length of the CDR3 is 15 residues.

This chain uses TRBV7-2 with TRBJ2-1, with 7 bases fitting TRBD1. This CDR3 contains 16 residues. Germline lookup yields CDR1 SGHTA and CDR2 FQGNSA. The V segment lost 5 bases and the J segment 6 bases; nucleotides outside the gene matches: 13. DNA for the CDR3: TGTGCCAGCAGCCTACGCCGGGACAGTGTCCCCAATGAGCAGTTCTTC. It translates to CASSLRRDSVPNEQFF.

The chain recombines TRBV19 with TRBJ1-5; D remains ambiguous. The CDR3 spans 13 residues. Germline-derived CDR1 and CDR2 are LNHDA and SQIVND (reference sequence). V was shortened by 5 bases and J by 2 bases, with 7 bases between the two germline ends. DNA of the CDR3: TGTGCCAGTAGTTTACGGGGCAATCAGCCCCAGCATTTT. Its protein is CASSLRGNQPQHF.

This clone was picked up a small number of times. The chain links TRBV9 to TRBJ2-3, with 13 bases identical to TRBD2. Germline lookup yields CDR1 SGDLS and CDR2 YYNGEE. The CDR3 is made up of 16 amino acids. The ends lost 4 bases at V and 5 bases at J; junction bases unmatched: 7. In DNA, the CDR3 is TGTGCCAGCAGCCCGCCGGGACTAGCGGGGCAAGATACGCAGTATTTT. It encodes CASSPPGLAGQDTQYF.

V is TRBV11-2 and J is TRBJ2-5; 9 bases are a match to TRBD2. The CDR3 sequence is 13 residues long. V lost 8 bases to trimming and J lost 8 bases; unmatched junction nucleotides: 9. The germline CDR1 and CDR2 sequences are SGHAT and FQNNGV. The CDR3 loop is CASGTAGGPTQYF. CDR3 DNA sequence: TGTGCCAGCGGGACAGCGGGGGGCCCAACCCAGTACTTC.

The chain has TRBV5-6 and TRBJ2-5, with a tentative D call TRBD1 (6 bases). The germline V gene has CDR1 SGHDT and CDR2 YYEEEE. V lost 0 bases and J 2 bases, leaving 11 bases between the germline ends. The CDR3 spans 15 residues. For the CDR3, the DNA is TGTGCCAGCAGCTTGGTCTCAGGGGCACAAGAGACCCAGTACTTC. Protein product: CASSLVSGAQETQYF.

The genes are TRBV7-6 and TRBJ2-7; the D gene is possibly TRBD2 (5 bases). Trimming pared 5 bases from V and 5 bases from J, leaving 19 bases between. Germline V gene data show CDR1 as SGHVS and CDR2 as FNYEAQ. The CDR3 has 15 residues. The CDR3 loop is CASSHAGPKADEQYF. CDR3 bases: TGTGCCAGCAGCCACGCGGGCCCCAAAGCCGACGAGCAGTACTTC.

The sample holds a few counts of this clone. This sample also contains other DNA sequences that code for the same CDR3. V and J are TRBV7-9 and TRBJ1-1; TRBD1 matches at 9 bases. CDR1 is SEHNR and CDR2 is FQNEAQ in the germline V gene (reference sequence). This CDR3 spans 17 amino acids. The ends lost 1 base at V and 6 bases at J; junction bases unmatched: 12. CDR3 sequence (DNA): TGTGCCAGCAGCTTAGGCTCTACAGGGGGCGATGGTGCTGAAGCTTTCTTT. Its protein is CASSLGSTGGDGAEAFF. Drawing the rest from reference TRBV7-9 and TRBJ1-1, the complete variable domain is DTGVSQNPRHKITKRGQNVTFRCDPISEHNRLYWYRQTLGQGPEFLTYFQNEAQLEKSRLLSDRFSAERPKGSFSTLEIQRTEQGDSAMYLCASSLGSTGGDGAEAFFGQGTRLTVV.

This clone has only one observation. The genes are TRBV4-1 and TRBJ1-5, with D possibly being TRBD1 (5 bases). The CDR3 length is 18 residues. CDR1 MGHRA and CDR2 YSYEKL come from the germline V gene. Trimming pared 1 base from V and 1 base from J, leaving 17 bases between. The CDR3 is CASSQGAGGVWSNQPQHF. The CDR3 DNA is TGCGCCAGCAGCCAAGGGGCGGGGGGAGTTTGGAGCAATCAGCCCCAGCATTTT.

The CDR3 is CASKIAAGGLNTGELFF. The CDR3 coding sequence is TGTGCCAGTAAGATCGCGGCGGGGGGGCTGAACACCGGGGAGCTGTTTTTT. The chain carries TRBV19 and TRBJ2-2; TRBD2 aligns across 9 bases. Germline V gives CDR1 LNHDA, CDR2 SQIVND (reference sequence). V lost 7 bases, J lost 1 base, and 10 bases stayed unmatched. The CDR3 consists of 17 residues.

The chain employs TRBV15 and TRBJ2-1, with 7 bases aligning to TRBD1. V was clipped by 6 bases and J by 2 bases; unmatched bases: 7. The CDR3 loop spans 15 amino acids. In germline, CDR1 is LNHNV, CDR2 YYDKDF (reference sequence). CDR3 in amino acids: CATSIVGGTYNEQFF. For the CDR3, the DNA is TGTGCCACCAGTATAGTAGGGGGCACCTACAATGAGCAGTTCTTC.